The clone carrying this T cell receptor beta chain was observed a handful of times. Its antigen is still unknown. The CDR3 length is 16 residues. The V and J ends lost 3 bases and 0 bases respectively, with 15 bases between them. CDR1 and CDR2 (germline): SGHAT, FQNNGV. These data belong to a study of T cell repertoires in cytomegalovirus infection. For the study at large: It was the public TCR beta signatures that indicated both CMV infection and matching HLA type.

One entry per CDR3 protein, called by TCRdb with MiXCR from the reads. The data show roughly 700,000 distinct CDR3 sequences, around 32% seen once. This receptor was obtained from a human donor in good health (CMV status not recorded). Some clones in this sample may be carry-over from other donors' samples. The sample in question was cultured PBMCs, obtained from culture after CMV antigen stimulation. The V gene is TRBV11-2, the J gene TRBJ2-7; D unresolved. The CDR3 region is CASSFWPKGSSYEQYF. CDR3 nucleotides: TGTGCCAGCAGCTTTTGGCCTAAAGGAAGCTCCTACGAGCAGTACTTC.